This T cell receptor beta chain was sequenced for a study of T cell responses to AZD1222 COVID-19 vaccine. Findings and limits, study-wide: Vaccination with two AZD1222 doses was followed by a rise in Spike-specific TCR breadth and depth. Repertoires were obtained only post-peak T cell response. Mapped onto spike, vaccine-associated CD4 TCRs spanned it and were dominant at 160-218 and 743-854. Only a handful of individuals given AZD1222 were seropositive at baseline.

The data were produced by immunoSEQ multiplex PCR, yet TCRdb's version contains in-frame clones alone and is incomplete. This table holds approximately 140,000 clones, about 92% found once. In the case of this clone: Its target is not known.

This CDR3 has 13 amino acids. The germline V gene has CDR1 SGHRS and CDR2 YFSETQ. V was trimmed by 0 bases and J by 6 bases, leaving 10 bases between them. The rearrangement uses TRBV5-1 and TRBJ2-7; D gene unclear. This TCR derives from an adult in good health. This material consisted of peripheral blood, taken on day 0 of AZD1222 vaccination. CDR3: CASSLEVASEQYF. CDR3 in DNA: TGCGCCAGCAGCTTGGAGGTGGCCTCCGAGCAGTACTTC.